This TCR beta chain was observed in a study of T cell responses to AZD1222 COVID-19 vaccine. On this clone: Its cognate antigen is unknown.

CDR1 and CDR2 from the germline V gene are LGHNA and YNFKEQ. This CDR3 comprises 14 residues. Trimming pared 3 bases from V and 1 base from J, leaving 9 bases between. Findings and caveats of the study: Clonal diversity was possibly underestimated, and white British individuals and females predominated among donors. Spike was spanned by vaccine-associated CD4 TCRs, which were dominant at 160-218 and 743-854.

Measured with immunoSEQ multiplex PCR; TCRdb has only the in-frame clones, and not every one. The sample has tens of thousands of clones; over 75% are singletons. The receptor was derived from an adult in good health. The sample was peripheral blood, taken on day 0 of AZD1222 vaccination. The chain has TRBV4-2 and TRBJ1-1; D is unclear. In DNA, the CDR3 is TGTGCCAGCAGCCAGGAGTTACAGAACACTGAAGCTTTCTTT. This codes for CASSQELQNTEAFF.